The 17 T cell receptor beta chains below all came from one sample that was sequenced in a study of blood T cells in healthy people across ages. A sample-barcoded 5' primer and a J-beta primer mix were used in a second PCR of roughly 7 to 12 cycles. TCRdb independently ran MiXCR on the 5' RACE reads; one entry per CDR3 protein. Of some 640,000 distinct CDR3 sequences in the sample, less than 35% are singletons; the top ten hold 15% to 17%. The sample was blood. The origin of the receptors is a woman aged 80 or over in good health.

The chain combines TRBV4-3 with TRBJ2-7; D remains unclear. Germline CDR1 and CDR2: LGHNA and YSLEER. CDR3 length equals 13 residues. V dropped 0 bases and J dropped 8 bases, with 11 bases sitting between them. As DNA, the CDR3 is TGCGCCAGCAGCCAAGATGTAGGGCGCAAGCAGTACTTC. Its protein is CASSQDVGRKQYF.

This clonotype showed up many times. The chain has TRBV29-1 and TRBJ2-5; 9 bases agree with TRBD2. Germline V gene data show CDR1 as SQVTM and CDR2 as ANQGSEA. The CDR3 consists of 13 residues. J lost 4 bases, V lost 4 bases, and 4 bases had no gene match. The CDR3 loop reads CSVGGLARETQYF. CDR3 coding DNA: TGCAGCGTTGGAGGACTAGCGCGAGAGACCCAGTACTTC.

This clonotype has a count of ten or more. The DNA for the CDR3 is TGTGCCAGCAGTTTAGGGGGGACTAGCGGGGCTACTGAGCAGTTCTTC. Encoded protein: CASSLGGTSGATEQFF. This chain joins TRBV12-3 or TRBV12-4 and TRBJ2-1; 13 bases map to TRBD2. This CDR3 has 16 residues. V was clipped by 1 base and J by 9 bases; unmatched bases: 6.

The sample holds many counts of this clonotype. V is TRBV11-3 and J is TRBJ2-5; 11 nucleotides align to TRBD1. The CDR3 is made up of 15 amino acids. CDR1 is SGHNT, CDR2 YENEEA, per germline. The V and J ends lost 5 bases and 5 bases, in that order; junction bases with no gene match: 7. The CDR3 protein is CASSPGQGAGETQYF. The DNA of the CDR3 is TGTGCCAGCAGCCCCGGACAGGGGGCTGGGGAGACCCAGTACTTC. The complete variable domain, with remaining parts taken from reference TRBV11-3 and TRBJ2-5, reads EAGVVQSPRYKIIEKKQPVAFWCNPISGHNTLYWYLQNLGQGPELLIRYENEEAVDDSQLPKDRFSAERLKGVDSTLKIQPAELGDSAVYLCASSPGQGAGETQYFGPGTRLLVL.

This clonotype occurred once. A read error is possible here, since a much larger clone lies one base away. J is TRBJ2-2 and V is TRBV6-1, with D possibly being TRBD1 or TRBD2 (5 bases each). The CDR3 runs 11 residues. Germline V gene sequence: CDR1 MNHNS, CDR2 SASEGT. Here the CDR3 reads CASRNTGDLFF. The CDR3 DNA reads TGTGCCAGCAGGAACACCGGGGACCTGTTTTTT.

On this clonotype itself: Possible read error: a much larger clone is one base away. CDR3 protein: CSARAPSRLYYGYTF. The DNA of the CDR3 is TGCAGTGCTAGGGCCCCAAGTCGGCTTTACTATGGCTACACCTTC. The genes are TRBV20-1 and TRBJ1-2; D uncertain. The CDR3 runs 15 residues. Per germline, CDR1 DFQATT and CDR2 SNEGSKA (reference sequence). V dropped 3 bases and J dropped 3 bases, with 17 bases sitting between them.

The table lists this clonotype with a few counts. The V gene is TRBV5-5, the J gene TRBJ2-7; 9 nucleotides align to TRBD1. The CDR3 loop spans 15 amino acids. J gave up 6 bases and V 4 bases, and 11 bases lay outside the gene matches. Per the germline V gene, CDR1 is SGHKS and CDR2 is YYEKEE (reference sequence). The CDR3 here is CASSLRDRDISEQYF. Written as DNA, the CDR3 is TGTGCCAGCAGCCTCCGGGACAGGGACATCTCCGAGCAGTACTTC.

This clonotype has a count of ten or more. The rearrangement uses TRBV2 and TRBJ2-7, with a possible D match to TRBD1 (5 bases). The CDR3 length is 14 residues. Germline loops: CDR1 SNHLY, CDR2 FYNNEI. Trimming cost V 5 bases and J 2 bases, with 13 bases left between them. The CDR3 DNA reads as TGTGCCAGCAGTATGACAGATATCCCCTACGAGCAGTACTTC. Amino acids: CASSMTDIPYEQYF.

This clonotype came up many times. This chain links TRBV7-2 with TRBJ1-1, with D uncertain. The CDR3 is made up of 14 amino acids. Germline lookup yields CDR1 SGHTA and CDR2 FQGNSA. V was shortened by 2 bases and J by 7 bases, with 14 bases between the two germline ends. Written as DNA, the CDR3 is TGTGCCAGCAGCTTACTGAAGTTTTCAGATGAAGCTTTCTTT. Protein: CASSLLKFSDEAFF.

This clonotype was recorded many times. The chain links TRBV7-9 to TRBJ2-5, with a tentative D call TRBD1 (6 bases). The germline CDR1 and CDR2 sequences are SEHNR and FQNEAQ (reference sequence). The CDR3 runs 16 residues. V gave up 10 bases and J gave up 3 bases, with 24 bases separating them. The CDR3 nucleotides are TGTGCCATCTCGAACATCCAGGGACACGAAAAAGAGACCCAGTACTTC. It translates to CAISNIQGHEKETQYF.

The rearrangement joins TRBV9 to TRBJ1-6; D gene ambiguous. The CDR3 contains 15 residues. Germline V lookup: CDR1 SGDLS, CDR2 YYNGEE. V lost 0 bases to trimming and J lost 6 bases, with 10 bases between them. CDR3 sequence: CASSVDPARNSPLHF. The CDR3 coding sequence is TGTGCCAGCAGCGTAGACCCGGCTCGTAATTCACCCCTCCACTTT. Supplemented by reference TRBV9 and TRBJ1-6, the full variable domain reads DSGVTQTPKHLITATGQRVTLRCSPRSGDLSVYWYQQSLDQGLQFLIQYYNGEERAKGNILERFSAQQFPDLHSELNLSSLELGDSALYFCASSVDPARNSPLHFGNGTRLTVT.

This clonotype was detected ten times or more. The rearrangement joins TRBV5-1 to TRBJ2-7; 11 positions agree with TRBD2. V shed 3 bases and J 0 bases; nucleotides not matched to a gene: 8. There are 17 residues in the CDR3. Germline CDR1 SGHRS, CDR2 YFSETQ. CDR3 amino acids: CASSSGLADPSSYEQYF. CDR3 bases: TGCGCCAGCAGCTCGGGACTAGCGGATCCGAGCTCCTACGAGCAGTACTTC.

Details on this clonotype: It may be a read error: a sequence one base away is much more abundant. CDR3 residues: CASSLEGAPAKNIQYF. The CDR3 coding sequence is TGTGCCAGCAGCTTAGAGGGCGCACCAGCCAAAAACATTCAGTACTTC. V gene TRBV7-2 combines with J gene TRBJ2-4; D gene unclear. Per the germline V gene, CDR1 is SGHTA and CDR2 is FQGNSA. Trimming stripped 1 base from V and 0 bases from J, with 10 bases between. The length of the CDR3 is 16 residues.

This clonotype appeared many times. The chain's CDR3 is CASGTKNSGANVLTF. The CDR3 coding sequence is TGTGCCAGTGGTACAAAAAACAGCGGGGCCAACGTCCTGACTTTC. The V call is TRBV19, the J call TRBJ2-6; no definite D call. The CDR3 extends over 15 amino acids. V was cut by 8 bases and J by 4 bases, with 15 bases left in between. Germline CDR1 LNHDA, CDR2 SQIVND (reference sequence).

This chain uses TRBV30 with TRBJ2-3, with D unresolved. From germline, CDR1 is GTSNPN and CDR2 SVGIG (reference sequence). The V end was cut by 8 bases, the J end by 2 bases, with 17 bases between. This CDR3 contains 14 residues. CDR3 in amino acids: CATPAAKLTDTQYF. Here the CDR3 DNA reads TGTGCCACCCCTGCAGCGAAACTCACAGATACGCAGTATTTT.

The chain employs TRBV30 and TRBJ1-5; the D is unclear. This CDR3 spans 11 amino acids. CDR1 GTSNPN and CDR2 SVGIG come from the germline V gene (reference sequence). The ends were cut back, 5 bases at V and 11 bases at J, with 13 bases in the middle. CDR3 sequence (DNA): TGTGCCTGGGAGGATAGGAGGGCCCAGCATTTT. It specifies CAWEDRRAQHF.

This clonotype was observed at least ten times. This rearrangement joins TRBV20-1 to TRBJ1-6, with 7 bases matching TRBD1. V lost 6 bases to trimming and J lost 3 bases; unmatched junction nucleotides: 20. From germline, CDR1 is DFQATT and CDR2 SNEGSKA (reference sequence). The CDR3 contains 19 residues. The CDR3 loop reads CSASSPTLGQRFYNSPLHF. CDR3 nucleotides: TGCAGTGCCTCGAGCCCGACATTGGGACAGCGATTCTATAATTCACCCCTCCACTTT.